This T cell receptor (beta chain) was retrieved from a study of blood T cell repertoires in COVID-19. Whole-study context: Whether acute or convalescent, the COVID-19 samples came from the United States, Italy and Spain. T cells, B-cell-depleted T cells, or PBMCs provided the cDNA or gDNA that served as material.

In the original processing: Reference gene primer amplification in the assay estimated nucleated cell counts. Sequencing was performed with immunoSEQ multiplex PCR; in TCRdb, only in-frame clones are kept and a portion is missing. That table is the source of V, J and clone size, and D and trimming were worked out from the DNA. This table holds approximately 90,000 clones, around 85% found once. Sequencing input: peripheral blood. This TCR was recovered from a human donor in a cohort sampled during active COVID-19.

The CDR3 DNA is TGTGCCAGTAGTCGTAGGGACGGGAAAGGGGGTTACAATGAGCAGTTCTTC. Its protein is CASSRRDGKGGYNEQFF. The chain uses TRBV19 and TRBJ2-1; a weak D match, TRBD1 (6 bases). Trimming removed 5 bases at V and 4 bases at J, with 21 bases between. The germline V gene encodes CDR1 LNHDA and CDR2 SQIVND (reference sequence). The CDR3 extends over 17 amino acids.